One sample yielded the 6 T cell receptor beta chains listed below, sequenced in a study of identical twins. TCRdb analysed the 5' RACE reads with MiXCR anew, one entry per CDR3 protein. The data contain about 520,000 distinct CDR3 sequences, around 20% of them singletons. These data were likewise used in another study, on T cells expressing NK-cell markers.

Sequenced material: CD4+ T cells sorted from blood. The receptor set was obtained from a woman aged 18 to 35 in good health.

This clonotype was detected many times. J is TRBJ1-1 and V is TRBV6-5; D call uncertain. The CDR3 runs to 16 residues. Germline V gives CDR1 MNHEY, CDR2 SVGAGI. V was shortened by 0 bases and J by 4 bases, with 15 bases between the two germline ends. DNA of the CDR3: TGTGCCAGCAGTTACTCGATGACCGCCTATAGCACTGAAGCTTTCTTT. Its translation: CASSYSMTAYSTEAFF.

Many counts were recorded for this clonotype. The V call is TRBV4-3, the J call TRBJ2-5; no reliable D call. CDR1 is LGHNA, CDR2 YSLEER, per germline. The CDR3 runs to 15 residues. The V end lost 7 bases, the J end lost 5 bases, and 20 bases lay between the germline ends. The CDR3 sequence is CASKPRAYGIETQYF. CDR3 DNA sequence: TGCGCCAGCAAACCACGGGCATACGGTATTGAGACCCAGTACTTC.

The chain is built from TRBV6-1 and TRBJ1-5, with a tentative D call TRBD1 (6 bases). The CDR3 length is 17 residues. Trimming shortened V by 6 bases and J by 0 bases, and 18 bases separated the two germline ends. The germline gives CDR1 MNHNS, CDR2 SASEGT. The CDR3 spells CASSRFSRGDSNQPQHF. In DNA form, the CDR3 reads TGTGCCAGCAGCAGATTCAGCAGGGGAGATAGCAATCAGCCCCAGCATTTT.

This clonotype came up a few times. This chain links TRBV6-5 with TRBJ1-2; 8 bases align to TRBD1. From germline, CDR1 is MNHEY and CDR2 SVGAGI. CDR3 length: 14 amino acids. V shed 4 bases, J shed 5 bases, and the junction held 6 bases outside the gene matches. CDR3 amino acids: CASSSNQGAYGYTF. CDR3 sequence (DNA): TGTGCCAGCAGTTCCAATCAGGGGGCGTATGGCTACACCTTC.

The V call is TRBV6-1, the J call TRBJ2-1; no definite D call. Trimming removed 7 bases at V and 0 bases at J, with 13 bases between. This CDR3 comprises 15 residues. CDR1 MNHNS and CDR2 SASEGT come from the germline V gene. The CDR3 DNA reads TGTGCCAGCAATCCCCCACGGAGCTCCTACAATGAGCAGTTCTTC. This encodes CASNPPRSSYNEQFF.

J is TRBJ2-1 and V is TRBV19; D unclear. The germline V and J ends were trimmed by 2 bases and 2 bases, with 7 bases remaining between them. The germline V gene encodes CDR1 LNHDA and CDR2 SQIVND (reference sequence). This CDR3 spans 14 amino acids. The CDR3 here is CASSIRTTYNEQFF. CDR3 in DNA: TGTGCCAGTAGTATACGGACCACCTACAATGAGCAGTTCTTC.